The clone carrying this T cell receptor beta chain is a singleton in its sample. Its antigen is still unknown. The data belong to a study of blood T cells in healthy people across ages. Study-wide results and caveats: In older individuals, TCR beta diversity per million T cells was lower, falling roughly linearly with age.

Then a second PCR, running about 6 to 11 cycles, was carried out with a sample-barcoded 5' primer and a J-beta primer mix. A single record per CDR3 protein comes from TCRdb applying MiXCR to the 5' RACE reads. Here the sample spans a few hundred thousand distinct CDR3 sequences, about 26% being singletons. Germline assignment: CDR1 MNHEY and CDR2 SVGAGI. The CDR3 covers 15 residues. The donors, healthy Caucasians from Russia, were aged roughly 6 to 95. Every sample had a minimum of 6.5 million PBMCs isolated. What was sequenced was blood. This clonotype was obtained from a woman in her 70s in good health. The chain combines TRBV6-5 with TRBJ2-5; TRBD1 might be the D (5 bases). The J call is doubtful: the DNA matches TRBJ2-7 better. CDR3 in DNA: TGTGCCGAGTTTAAGGGGCAGGGAACTAAGTACGAGCAGTACTTC. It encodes CAEFKGQGTKYEQYF.